This TCR beta chain was sequenced for a study of blood T cell repertoires in COVID-19. Assay used: immunoSEQ multiplex PCR; TCRdb lists only in-frame clones, some missing. The repertoire holds roughly 400,000 clones, with about nine tenths as singletons. Across 20 to 25 US areas, participants ranged in age from 18 to 89 years. Cohort placement rested on clinical history that participants reported themselves. Germline assignment: CDR1 GTSNPN and CDR2 SVGIG (reference sequence). This CDR3 has 16 residues. The J segment lost 5 bases and the V segment lost 4 bases, leaving 16 bases of the junction unmatched.

This receptor was identified in a man aged 18 to 30 who had recovered from COVID-19. This sequence joins TRBV30 and TRBJ1-2; TRBD1 aligns across 7 bases. The sample comprised PBMCs or T cells enriched from blood (not recorded which). The CDR3 spells CAWIPDRLGVHYGYTF. CDR3 DNA sequence: TGTGCCTGGATCCCGGACAGGCTCGGGGTGCATTATGGCTACACCTTC.